Listed below are T cell receptor beta chains from one sample, sequenced in a study of blood T cell repertoires in COVID-19. Some clones are missing from TCRdb's copy, which holds only in-frame ones; the method was immunoSEQ multiplex PCR. The profile shows a few hundred thousand clones, approximately 86% of them singletons. The sequencing sample was made of peripheral blood. These receptors were collected from a young man with active or convalescent COVID-19. The CDR3 runs from the conserved cysteine through the conserved F or W. Fields, in order: J gene, clone size, V gene, D gene, CDR3 DNA, CDR3 protein. The D gene is left open where the match is weak. Clone size appears in some rows only: once, few, many, or a class for an expanded clone.

j_call: TRBJ2-7; clone_size: .; v_call: TRBV7-9; d_call: TRBD2; cdr3_nt: TGTGCCAGCAGCTCAAGACCCGGGACTAGAAGCGAGCAGTACTTC; cdr3_aa: CASSSRPGTRSEQYF
j_call: TRBJ2-7; clone_size: .; v_call: TRBV2; d_call: .; cdr3_nt: TGTGCCAGCAGACAGACCTCTACCCGCGAGCAGTACTTC; cdr3_aa: CASRQTSTREQYF
j_call: TRBJ1-1; clone_size: .; v_call: TRBV19; d_call: .; cdr3_nt: TGTGCCAGTAGTACGGACAGAGGCACTGAAGCTTTCTTT; cdr3_aa: CASSTDRGTEAFF
j_call: TRBJ1-2; clone_size: .; v_call: TRBV7-9; d_call: .; cdr3_nt: TGTGCCAGCAGCCGGGTTTGGGAAAGGGACAACGTAGGGGGCTACACCTTC; cdr3_aa: CASSRVWERDNVGGYTF
j_call: TRBJ2-5; clone_size: .; v_call: TRBV5-6; d_call: TRBD2; cdr3_nt: TGTGCCAGCAGCTTGGGAGTAGGGCTAGCGGGGGTAAAAGAGACCCAGTACTTC; cdr3_aa: CASSLGVGLAGVKETQYF
j_call: TRBJ1-1; clone_size: .; v_call: TRBV6-2/TRBV6-3; d_call: .; cdr3_nt: TGTGCCAGCAGTTACGCCCACGGGGGGCGGGAAGGACCCGATGAAGCTTTCTTT; cdr3_aa: CASSYAHGGREGPDEAFF
j_call: TRBJ2-3; clone_size: .; v_call: TRBV5-6; d_call: TRBD1; cdr3_nt: TGTGCCAGCAGCTTTGGGACAGGGACCACAGATACGCAGTATTTT; cdr3_aa: CASSFGTGTTDTQYF
j_call: TRBJ1-1; clone_size: .; v_call: TRBV5-1; d_call: TRBD1; cdr3_nt: TGCGCCAGCAGCAAGGGACAGGTAAGGTCGCAGCAGAACACTGAAGCTTTCTTT; cdr3_aa: CASSKGQVRSQQNTEAFF
j_call: TRBJ1-4; clone_size: .; v_call: TRBV19; d_call: TRBD1; cdr3_nt: TGTGCCAGTAGTCCGGGGGACAGGGTGGACGAAAAACTGTTTTTT; cdr3_aa: CASSPGDRVDEKLFF
j_call: TRBJ2-7; clone_size: few; v_call: TRBV19; d_call: TRBD1; cdr3_nt: TGTGCCAGTAGGCACGGGACAGACTACGAGCAGTACTTC; cdr3_aa: CASRHGTDYEQYF
j_call: TRBJ1-6; clone_size: once; v_call: TRBV19; d_call: .; cdr3_nt: TGTGCCAGTAGTATAACAACATCCGTTAATTCACCCCTCCACTTT; cdr3_aa: CASSITTSVNSPLHF
j_call: TRBJ1-4; clone_size: .; v_call: TRBV18; d_call: .; cdr3_nt: TGTGCCAGCTCACCACCGAGGACAGCGGGACATAATGAAAAACTGTTTTTT; cdr3_aa: CASSPPRTAGHNEKLFF
j_call: TRBJ2-7; clone_size: once; v_call: TRBV13; d_call: .; cdr3_nt: TGTGCCAGCAGCAAAGGACAGGAGCAGTACTTC; cdr3_aa: CASSKGQEQYF
j_call: TRBJ1-2; clone_size: .; v_call: TRBV12-3/TRBV12-4; d_call: TRBD1; cdr3_nt: TGTGCCAGCAGCCCCGGACAGGTCGGCTACACCTTC; cdr3_aa: CASSPGQVGYTF
j_call: TRBJ2-3; clone_size: .; v_call: TRBV2; d_call: TRBD2; cdr3_nt: TGTGCCAGCAGTGAACTAGCGGGGGTCGCAGATACGCAGTATTTT; cdr3_aa: CASSELAGVADTQYF
j_call: TRBJ2-1; clone_size: .; v_call: TRBV4-3; d_call: TRBD1; cdr3_nt: TGCGCCAGCAGCCACTCGACAGGGTACAATGAGCAGTTCTTC; cdr3_aa: CASSHSTGYNEQFF
j_call: TRBJ1-1; clone_size: few; v_call: TRBV6-5; d_call: .; cdr3_nt: TGTGCCAGCAGTTCCGCACAACGGAAGGGGGAAGCTTTCTTT; cdr3_aa: CASSSAQRKGEAFF
j_call: TRBJ1-4; clone_size: .; v_call: TRBV13; d_call: TRBD1; cdr3_nt: TGTGCCAGCAGCCACCGGGACAGGGTCAATGAAAAACTGTTTTTT; cdr3_aa: CASSHRDRVNEKLFF
j_call: TRBJ1-5; clone_size: .; v_call: TRBV5-1; d_call: TRBD1; cdr3_nt: TGCGCCAGCAGCTCCGGGGGCAGGGGGACACGGAGCAATCAGCCCCAGCATTTT; cdr3_aa: CASSSGGRGTRSNQPQHF
j_call: TRBJ2-7; clone_size: .; v_call: TRBV7-2; d_call: TRBD2; cdr3_nt: TGTGCCAGCAGCTCCTACGGGACTACGTCCTACGAGCAGTACTTC; cdr3_aa: CASSSYGTTSYEQYF
j_call: TRBJ1-2; clone_size: .; v_call: TRBV6-2/TRBV6-3; d_call: .; cdr3_nt: TGTGCCAGCAGTTATAGGAGGGGTAACTATGGCTACACCTTC; cdr3_aa: CASSYRRGNYGYTF
j_call: TRBJ2-5; clone_size: .; v_call: TRBV5-5; d_call: TRBD1; cdr3_nt: TGTGCCAGCAGCGTGGGACAGGGGGCGGGAGAGACCCAGTACTTC; cdr3_aa: CASSVGQGAGETQYF
j_call: TRBJ1-5; clone_size: .; v_call: TRBV2; d_call: .; cdr3_nt: TGTGCCAGCGGAGGAATTGGCAATCAGCCCCAGCATTTT; cdr3_aa: CASGGIGNQPQHF
j_call: TRBJ1-3; clone_size: few; v_call: TRBV3-1/TRBV3-2; d_call: .; cdr3_nt: TGTGCCAGCAGCCAAGAGACGAGGAACACCATATATTTT; cdr3_aa: CASSQETRNTIYF
j_call: TRBJ2-3; clone_size: .; v_call: TRBV5-6; d_call: .; cdr3_nt: TGTGCCAGCAGCTTAGGGGGACATCTCGCCACAGATACGCAGTATTTT; cdr3_aa: CASSLGGHLATDTQYF
j_call: TRBJ2-7; clone_size: .; v_call: TRBV5-1; d_call: TRBD1; cdr3_nt: TGCGCCAGCAGTCTGCGACAGGGGGCTTACGAGCAGTACTTC; cdr3_aa: CASSLRQGAYEQYF
j_call: TRBJ1-4; clone_size: .; v_call: TRBV11-2; d_call: .; cdr3_nt: TGTGCCAGCAGCCGACAGGACTCCTTTAATGAAAAACTGTTTTTT; cdr3_aa: CASSRQDSFNEKLFF
j_call: TRBJ2-3; clone_size: .; v_call: TRBV5-6; d_call: .; cdr3_nt: TGTGCCAGCAGCTCCTCTACGACAGATACGCAGTATTTT; cdr3_aa: CASSSSTTDTQYF
j_call: TRBJ1-6; clone_size: .; v_call: TRBV6-4; d_call: .; cdr3_nt: TGTGCCAGCAGTGACAAGGACGGGACTCCCCTCCACTTT; cdr3_aa: CASSDKDGTPLHF
j_call: TRBJ2-5; clone_size: once; v_call: TRBV3-1/TRBV3-2; d_call: TRBD2; cdr3_nt: TGTGCCAGCAGCTTCGGGCCTAGCGGCCAAGAGACCCAGTACTTC; cdr3_aa: CASSFGPSGQETQYF
j_call: TRBJ1-5; clone_size: .; v_call: TRBV18; d_call: .; cdr3_nt: TGTGCCAGCTCACCAGACTATAGCAATCAGCCCCAGCATTTT; cdr3_aa: CASSPDYSNQPQHF
j_call: TRBJ1-2; clone_size: .; v_call: TRBV5-1; d_call: .; cdr3_nt: TGCGCCAGCAGCTTGGCCAGGCCAGGGAAAGACTATGGCTACACCTTC; cdr3_aa: CASSLARPGKDYGYTF
j_call: TRBJ2-1; clone_size: .; v_call: TRBV15; d_call: TRBD1; cdr3_nt: TGTGCCACCAGCAGAAGTCGAGAAGGGGGCGCCTGGCAGTTCTTC; cdr3_aa: CATSRSREGGAWQFF
j_call: TRBJ1-6; clone_size: .; v_call: TRBV7-9; d_call: TRBD1; cdr3_nt: TGTGCCAGCAGCCCCGGGACAGGACGGAATTCACCCCTCCACTTT; cdr3_aa: CASSPGTGRNSPLHF
j_call: TRBJ2-2; clone_size: once; v_call: TRBV9; d_call: .; cdr3_nt: TGTGCCAGCAGCGTAGGTAGCACCGGGGAGCTGTTTTTT; cdr3_aa: CASSVGSTGELFF
j_call: TRBJ1-1; clone_size: .; v_call: TRBV6-5; d_call: .; cdr3_nt: TGTGCCAGCAGTTACCTATCGGACACTGAAGCTTTCTTT; cdr3_aa: CASSYLSDTEAFF
j_call: TRBJ1-1; clone_size: .; v_call: TRBV6-5; d_call: .; cdr3_nt: TGTGCCAGCAGTTACTCGACGGGTCCGGGGAACACTGAAGCTTTCTTT; cdr3_aa: CASSYSTGPGNTEAFF
j_call: TRBJ1-6; clone_size: .; v_call: TRBV9; d_call: .; cdr3_nt: TGTGCCAGCAGCGCCGAGAGTCAGGGAATCTATAATTCACCCCTCCACTTT; cdr3_aa: CASSAESQGIYNSPLHF
j_call: TRBJ2-7; clone_size: few; v_call: TRBV19; d_call: .; cdr3_nt: TGTGCCAGTAGTATAGAGGAGGGCGCCTACGAGCAGTACTTC; cdr3_aa: CASSIEEGAYEQYF
j_call: TRBJ2-7; clone_size: .; v_call: TRBV18; d_call: TRBD1; cdr3_nt: TGTGCCAGCTCACCTCCCGGGACAGGGGAGGACGAGCAGTACTTC; cdr3_aa: CASSPPGTGEDEQYF
j_call: TRBJ2-5; clone_size: .; v_call: TRBV2; d_call: .; cdr3_nt: TGTGCCAGCAGTAATGAGAACTTC; cdr3_aa: CASSNENF
j_call: TRBJ2-1; clone_size: .; v_call: TRBV11-2; d_call: TRBD2; cdr3_nt: TGTGCCAGCAGCCCTGGGACTAGCGGGGGGTTCGATGAGCAGTTCTTC; cdr3_aa: CASSPGTSGGFDEQFF
j_call: TRBJ1-2; clone_size: .; v_call: TRBV29-1; d_call: TRBD1; cdr3_nt: TGCAGCGTTGAAGATCTGGGGACAGGTTACGGCTACACCTTC; cdr3_aa: CSVEDLGTGYGYTF
j_call: TRBJ2-3; clone_size: .; v_call: TRBV9; d_call: TRBD2; cdr3_nt: TGTGCCAGCAGCGTAGGCGGGGGGGCCTCGATCTTGAATACGCAGTATTTT; cdr3_aa: CASSVGGGASILNTQYF
j_call: TRBJ2-5; clone_size: .; v_call: TRBV2; d_call: TRBD2; cdr3_nt: TGTGCCAGCAGTGGTAGCGGGGGACAAGAGACCCAGTACTTC; cdr3_aa: CASSGSGGQETQYF
j_call: TRBJ1-6; clone_size: .; v_call: TRBV27; d_call: .; cdr3_nt: TGTGCCAGCAGTTTTAGCGGGGTACGGTCACCCCTCCACTTT; cdr3_aa: CASSFSGVRSPLHF
j_call: TRBJ2-7; clone_size: .; v_call: TRBV4-3; d_call: TRBD1; cdr3_nt: TGCGCCAGCAGCCAAGGGACAGGGCACCACGAGCAGTACTTC; cdr3_aa: CASSQGTGHHEQYF
j_call: TRBJ2-5; clone_size: .; v_call: TRBV18; d_call: .; cdr3_nt: TGTGCCAGCTCACCTCTCCACAGGGATGAGACCCAGTACTTC; cdr3_aa: CASSPLHRDETQYF
j_call: TRBJ1-1; clone_size: .; v_call: TRBV5-1; d_call: .; cdr3_nt: TGCGCCAGCAGCTCCGGCGGGGGGGCAAAAACTGAAGCTTTCTTT; cdr3_aa: CASSSGGGAKTEAFF
j_call: TRBJ2-3; clone_size: .; v_call: TRBV9; d_call: .; cdr3_nt: TGTGCCAGCAGCGTAGCCCTCACAGATACGCAGTATTTT; cdr3_aa: CASSVALTDTQYF
j_call: TRBJ2-1; clone_size: .; v_call: TRBV5-4; d_call: .; cdr3_nt: TGTGCCAGCAGCCCGCGGTACAATGAGCAGTTCTTC; cdr3_aa: CASSPRYNEQFF
j_call: TRBJ2-6; clone_size: .; v_call: TRBV9; d_call: .; cdr3_nt: TGTGCCAGCAGCGTAGTAGCTTTCGGGGCCAACGTCCTGACTTTC; cdr3_aa: CASSVVAFGANVLTF
j_call: TRBJ2-7; clone_size: .; v_call: TRBV4-3; d_call: TRBD1; cdr3_nt: TGCGCCAGCAGCCAGGGAACCGGGACAGGGTTTGACGAGCAGTACTTC; cdr3_aa: CASSQGTGTGFDEQYF